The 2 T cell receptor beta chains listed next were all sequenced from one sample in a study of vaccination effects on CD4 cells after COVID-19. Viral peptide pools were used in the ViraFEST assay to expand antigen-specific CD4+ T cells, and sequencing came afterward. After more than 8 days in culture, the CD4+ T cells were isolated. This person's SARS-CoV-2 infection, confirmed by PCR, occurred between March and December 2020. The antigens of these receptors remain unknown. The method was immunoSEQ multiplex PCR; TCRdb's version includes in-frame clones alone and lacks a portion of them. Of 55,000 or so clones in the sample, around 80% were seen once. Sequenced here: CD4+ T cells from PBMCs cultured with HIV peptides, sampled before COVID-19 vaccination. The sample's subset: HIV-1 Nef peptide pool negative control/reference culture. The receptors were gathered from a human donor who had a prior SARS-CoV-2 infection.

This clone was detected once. The CDR3, as DNA: TGCGCCAGCAGCTTGACAGGGGCTAACTATGGCTACACCTTC. This gives the protein CASSLTGANYGYTF. The rearrangement joins TRBV5-1 to TRBJ1-2; 7 nucleotides match TRBD1. Germline loops: CDR1 SGHRS, CDR2 YFSETQ. Unmatched junction bases numbered 0, after V lost 1 base and J lost 0 bases. The CDR3 contains 14 residues.

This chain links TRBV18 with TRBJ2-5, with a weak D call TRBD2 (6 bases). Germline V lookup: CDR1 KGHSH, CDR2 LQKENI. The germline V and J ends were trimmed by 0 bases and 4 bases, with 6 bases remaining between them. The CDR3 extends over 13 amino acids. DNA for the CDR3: TGTGCCAGCTCACCACCGGGAGGAGAGACCCAGTACTTC. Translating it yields CASSPPGGETQYF.